The 23 T cell receptor beta chains listed next were all sequenced from one sample in a study of T cells after yellow fever vaccination. From the 5' RACE reads, TCRdb called clonotypes with MiXCR, one entry per CDR3 protein. The sample holds hundreds of thousands of distinct CDR3 sequences, about an eighth seen once. The sample in question was CD4+ T cells sorted from PBMCs, obtained 15 days after the yellow fever booster vaccination. These receptor sequences come from a man aged 18 to 35 who received the YFV17D yellow fever vaccine.

The chain links TRBV5-6 to TRBJ2-5; D may correspond to TRBD1 or TRBD2 (5 bases each). This CDR3 has 15 amino acids. Germline CDR1 and CDR2: SGHDT and YYEEEE. Trimming removed 4 bases at V and 1 base at J, with 14 bases between. CDR3 sequence (DNA): TGTGCCAGCAGCATTACCGGGACGACCCAAGAGACCCAGTACTTC. Protein product: CASSITGTTQETQYF.

The CDR3 protein is CASSSSGLTGGFAYNEQFF. In DNA form, the CDR3 reads TGTGCCAGCAGCTCCTCGGGGCTTACAGGGGGCTTCGCCTACAATGAGCAGTTCTTC. The chain links TRBV28 to TRBJ2-1, with 9 bases identical to TRBD1. Losses at the gene ends were 6 bases for V and 2 bases for J; bases not matched to a gene: 17. This CDR3 region has 19 residues. Germline CDR1 and CDR2: MDHEN and SYDVKM.

This clonotype showed up many times. The rearrangement links TRBV18 to TRBJ1-4; D is perhaps TRBD1 (6 bases). The germline V and J ends were trimmed by 4 bases and 5 bases, with 11 bases remaining between them. CDR3 length: 14 residues. Germline-derived CDR1 and CDR2 are KGHSH and LQKENI. The CDR3 here is CASSRMGTNEKLFF. The CDR3 nucleotides read TGTGCCAGCTCACGGATGGGGACAAATGAAAAACTGTTTTTT.

This clonotype came up many times. The rearrangement uses TRBV7-6 and TRBJ2-7, with 8 positions matching TRBD1. J lost 2 bases, V lost 5 bases, and 5 bases had no gene match. The germline V gene has CDR1 SGHVS and CDR2 FNYEAQ. The CDR3 covers 14 residues. The CDR3 protein is CASSLGTGTYEQYF. The CDR3 DNA is TGTGCCAGCAGCCTCGGGACAGGCACCTACGAGCAGTACTTC.

The chain carries TRBV20-1 and TRBJ2-1, with TRBD2 matching 8 bases. Germline lookup yields CDR1 DFQATT and CDR2 SNEGSKA (reference sequence). The V and J ends lost 0 bases and 4 bases, in that order; junction bases with no gene match: 8. The CDR3 extends over 16 amino acids. The CDR3 DNA sequence: TGCAGTGCTAGAGATCGGGTAGCGGGAACTTACAATGAGCAGTTCTTC. Its protein is CSARDRVAGTYNEQFF.

This sequence joins TRBV6-5 and TRBJ1-2; D is perhaps TRBD1 (5 bases). The germline gives CDR1 MNHEY, CDR2 SVGAGI. The CDR3 consists of 15 residues. Trimming left V 1 base short and J 5 bases short, with 14 bases between. DNA for the CDR3: TGTGCCAGCAGTTACTACCCTGGGGCTAGATATGGCTACACCTTC. Translated, it gives CASSYYPGARYGYTF.

The V gene is TRBV6-2 or TRBV6-3, the J gene TRBJ1-5; D ambiguous. The CDR3 contains 15 residues. Germline CDR1 is MNHEY and CDR2 is SVGEGT. Trimming pared 5 bases from V and 8 bases from J, leaving 19 bases between. CDR3 region: CASSTVPLTVKPQHF. CDR3 bases: TGTGCCAGCAGTACGGTCCCTCTAACGGTCAAGCCCCAGCATTTT.

Many counts were recorded for this clonotype. The J gene is TRBJ1-2, the V gene TRBV6-5; no firm D call. The V and J ends lost 2 bases and 4 bases respectively, with 11 bases between them. This CDR3 has 14 residues. Per the germline V gene, CDR1 is MNHEY and CDR2 is SVGAGI. CDR3 in amino acids: CASSYGQVSYGYTF. CDR3 coding DNA: TGTGCCAGCAGTTACGGTCAGGTCTCCTATGGCTACACCTTC.

The rearrangement uses TRBV3-1 and TRBJ2-7; 10 bases are shared with TRBD2. Per the germline V gene, CDR1 is LGHDT and CDR2 is YNNKEL (reference sequence). The V and J ends lost 6 bases and 1 base, in that order; junction bases with no gene match: 3. This CDR3 region has 14 residues. The CDR3 DNA reads TGTGCCAGCAGTTGGACTAGCGGTTCCTACGAGCAGTACTTC. Translation gives CASSWTSGSYEQYF.

This clonotype has more than one count but fewer than ten. The chain recombines TRBV5-1 with TRBJ2-1, with 7 bases fitting TRBD1. There are 15 residues in the CDR3. V was pared by 4 bases and J by 9 bases, with 13 bases of the junction left unmatched. The germline CDR1 and CDR2 sequences are SGHRS and YFSETQ. DNA of the CDR3: TGCGCCAGCAGCCCGGTCGGACAGGTACAGGGTGAGCAGTTCTTC. It encodes CASSPVGQVQGEQFF.

The chain carries TRBV10-3 and TRBJ2-1; D unresolved. The CDR3 contains 16 residues. V was clipped by 3 bases and J by 3 bases, with 15 bases between them. Germline loops: CDR1 ENHRY, CDR2 SYGVKD. CDR3 loop: CAISEVLDGNYNEQFF. The CDR3, as DNA: TGTGCCATCAGTGAAGTCTTAGACGGAAACTACAATGAGCAGTTCTTC.

The chain uses TRBV4-1 and TRBJ1-6; a possible D gene is TRBD1 (5 bases). Germline V gene sequence: CDR1 MGHRA, CDR2 YSYEKL. The CDR3 extends over 13 amino acids. V was pared by 1 base and J by 10 bases, with 8 bases between. The CDR3: CASSQGGVSPLHF. The CDR3 nucleotides are TGCGCCAGCAGCCAAGGGGGGGTCTCACCCCTCCACTTT.

This clonotype showed up many times. The chain recombines TRBV29-1 with TRBJ2-1; TRBD1 might be the D (6 bases). Germline-derived CDR1 and CDR2 are SQVTM and ANQGSEA. Trimming removed 7 bases at V and 0 bases at J, with 16 bases between. The CDR3 runs to 15 residues. The CDR3 DNA reads TGCAGCGCCCGGGACAACCCAAGCTCCTACAATGAGCAGTTCTTC. Translating it yields CSARDNPSSYNEQFF.

V and J are TRBV12-3 or TRBV12-4 and TRBJ2-5; D uncertain. The CDR3 has 15 residues. V lost 2 bases, J lost 4 bases, and 14 bases lay in between. In DNA, the CDR3 is TGTGCCAGCAGTTTATTTAGTCCGCCGGGAGAGACCCAGTACTTC. It yields the protein CASSLFSPPGETQYF.

This clonotype appeared many times. The rearrangement joins TRBV7-3 to TRBJ2-5; no definite D call. This CDR3 spans 14 amino acids. From germline, CDR1 is SGHTA and CDR2 FQGTGA. V lost 1 base and J 0 bases, leaving 6 bases between the germline ends. CDR3 loop: CASSLIGHQETQYF. CDR3 nucleotide sequence: TGTGCCAGCAGCTTAATCGGCCACCAAGAGACCCAGTACTTC.

This clonotype was found a few times. The genes are TRBV6-5 and TRBJ1-1, with TRBD1 as a possible D gene (5 bases). Germline assignment: CDR1 MNHEY and CDR2 SVGAGI. Deletions cut 5 bases from V and 7 bases from J, with 11 bases between. The CDR3 totals 12 residues. Here the CDR3 DNA reads TGTGCCAGCAGTCGTCTAAGGGGTGAAGCTTTCTTT. It is translated as CASSRLRGEAFF.

The gene calls are TRBV4-1 and TRBJ1-5, with 9 bases identical to TRBD1. CDR3 length: 19 amino acids. The ends lost 4 bases at V and 0 bases at J; junction bases unmatched: 13. Germline V gene sequence: CDR1 MGHRA, CDR2 YSYEKL. CDR3 loop: CASSRYWTGVIPSNQPQHF. The CDR3 bases are TGCGCCAGCAGCCGATATTGGACAGGGGTGATTCCTAGCAATCAGCCCCAGCATTTT.

This clonotype has just a few counts. V gene TRBV7-8 combines with J gene TRBJ2-5; perhaps TRBD1 as D (6 bases). From germline, CDR1 is SGHVS and CDR2 FQNEAQ. V gave up 6 bases and J gave up 5 bases, with 22 bases separating them. The CDR3 spans 16 residues. The CDR3 coding sequence is TGTGCCAGCAGTCGACAGGAGCTAGTTGCCGTGGAGACCCAGTACTTC. Translated, it gives CASSRQELVAVETQYF.

This clonotype was detected a few times. The gene calls are TRBV30 and TRBJ2-1; TRBD2 agrees at 8 bases. V trimming: 1 base; J trimming: 2 bases; junction bases outside the gene matches: 16. This CDR3 is built from 19 residues. CDR1 and CDR2 (germline): GTSNPN, SVGIG (reference sequence). CDR3 amino acids: CAWSARQGMAGGTYNEQFF. CDR3 DNA: TGTGCCTGGAGTGCGCGGCAGGGTATGGCGGGGGGCACCTACAATGAGCAGTTCTTC.

The table lists this clonotype with a few counts. The chain couples TRBV14 to TRBJ2-3; D is perhaps TRBD2 (5 bases). Germline V gene data show CDR1 as SGHDN and CDR2 as FVKESK. The length of the CDR3 is 14 residues. The V and J ends lost 0 bases and 5 bases respectively, with 9 bases between them. The CDR3 DNA reads TGTGCCAGCAGCCAAGACTTCGAGGGAGATACGCAGTATTTT. It is translated as CASSQDFEGDTQYF. The full variable domain, in which reference TRBV14 and TRBJ2-3 provide the parts outside the CDR3, is EAGVTQFPSHSVIEKGQTVTLRCDPISGHDNLYWYRRVMGKEIKFLLHFVKESKQDESGMPNNRFLAERTGGTYSTLKVQPAELEDSGVYFCASSQDFEGDTQYFGPGTRLTVL.

In its sample, this clonotype was seen a few times. The chain couples TRBV20-1 to TRBJ2-2, with 7 positions matching TRBD1. CDR3 size: 14 residues. Trimming took 5 bases from V and 0 from J; bases not matched to a gene: 3. From germline, CDR1 is DFQATT and CDR2 SNEGSKA (reference sequence). CDR3 protein: CSAPDRPNTGELFF. The CDR3 bases are TGCAGTGCTCCGGACAGGCCGAACACCGGGGAGCTGTTTTTT.

In its sample, this clonotype was seen a few times. J is TRBJ2-3 and V is TRBV7-6, with D possibly TRBD1 on 6 matching bases. Germline loops: CDR1 SGHVS, CDR2 FNYEAQ. The CDR3 runs 13 residues. V gave up 3 bases and J gave up 6 bases, with 10 bases separating them. CDR3 region: CASSFTGRDTQYF. The CDR3 nucleotides are TGTGCCAGCAGCTTCACAGGGCGGGATACGCAGTATTTT.

V gene TRBV11-1 combines with J gene TRBJ2-2, with 12 bases matching TRBD1. V was pared by 7 bases and J by 5 bases, with 8 bases of the junction left unmatched. This CDR3 spans 16 amino acids. Per the germline V gene, CDR1 is SGHAT and CDR2 is FQDESV (reference sequence). CDR3 nucleotides: TGTGCCAGCAACAGGGGACAGGGGGCGCTTACCGGGGAGCTGTTTTTT. Protein: CASNRGQGALTGELFF.